This section outlines one T cell receptor (delta chain) sequence together with its context. The record originates from a study of gamma-delta chains in newborns, infants, children. TCRdb called clones from the reads again using CATT. Of roughly 9,900 delta-chain clones listed, approximately 9.5% were seen once; the top ten hold roughly 10%. The specimen was blood. The clonotype comes from a child who was a newborn, infant or young child, either healthy, febrile or measles-vaccinated (not recorded which).

CDR3 in DNA: TGTGCCTTTACCCCCCACTGTCAGTTGCACGATAAACTCATCTTT. Amino acid sequence: CAFTPHCQLHDKLIF. J is TRDJ1 and V is TRDV3, with D hard to call. The CDR3 spans 15 residues. Germline loops: CDR1 TVYSNPD, CDR2 GDNSRS (reference sequence). Trimming cost V 1 base and J 4 bases, with 19 bases left between them.